Sequencing of this TCR beta chain was carried out in a study of shared clonotypes between healthy human individuals. Sequencing was performed with immunoSEQ multiplex PCR; in TCRdb, only in-frame clones are kept and a portion is missing. The repertoire includes 530,000 or so clones, roughly 79% of them detected once, and around an eighth sits in the top ten. This CDR3 has 16 residues. Losses at the gene ends were 5 bases for V and 2 bases for J; bases not matched to a gene: 6. The germline gives CDR1 LGHNA, CDR2 YSLEER. The sequence was collected from a woman aged 40 to 49 in good health. Some clones in this sample may be carry-over from other donors' samples. V usage is TRBV4-3 and J usage is TRBJ2-5, with 12 bases aligning to TRBD2. Sequences were obtained from PBMCs. The CDR3 reads CASSIRGLAGQETQYF. The CDR3 coding sequence is TGCGCCAGCAGCATACGAGGACTAGCGGGACAAGAGACCCAGTACTTC.